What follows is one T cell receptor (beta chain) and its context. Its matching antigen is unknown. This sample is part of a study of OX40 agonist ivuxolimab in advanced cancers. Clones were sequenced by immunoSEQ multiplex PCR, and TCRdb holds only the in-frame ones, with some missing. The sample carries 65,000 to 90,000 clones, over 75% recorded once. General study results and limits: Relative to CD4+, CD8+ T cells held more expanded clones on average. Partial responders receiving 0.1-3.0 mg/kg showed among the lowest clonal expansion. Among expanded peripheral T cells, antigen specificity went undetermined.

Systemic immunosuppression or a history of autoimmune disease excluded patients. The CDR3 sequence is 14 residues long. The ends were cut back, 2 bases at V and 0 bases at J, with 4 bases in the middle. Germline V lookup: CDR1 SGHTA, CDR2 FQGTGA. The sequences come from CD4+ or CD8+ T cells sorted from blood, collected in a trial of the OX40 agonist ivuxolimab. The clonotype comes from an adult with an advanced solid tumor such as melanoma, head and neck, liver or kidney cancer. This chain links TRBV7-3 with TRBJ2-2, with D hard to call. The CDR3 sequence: CASSLGANTGELFF. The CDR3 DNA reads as TGTGCCAGCAGCTTAGGCGCGAACACCGGGGAGCTGTTTTTT.